Listed below are T cell receptor beta chains from one sample, sequenced in a study of blood T cell repertoires in COVID-19. Repertoires were generated with immunoSEQ multiplex PCR, while TCRdb's copy carries only in-frame clones and drops some. Of roughly 79,000 clones in the sample, over 85% were seen once. Sequencing was carried out using peripheral blood. All receptors come from a middle-aged man with active COVID-19. CDR3s include the opening cysteine and the closing phenylalanine or tryptophan. A D gene is named only where the DNA matches it firmly.

V	D	CDR3
TRBV9	TRBD2	CASSAGTISYNEQFF
TRBV6-1	NA	CASSDLAFETQYF
TRBV7-8	NA	CASSYIGRLNTEAFF
TRBV9	NA	CASSERSTGYGYTF
TRBV4-3	TRBD1	CASSQGDRASNQPQHF
TRBV5-1	NA	CASSLRGGDGYTF
TRBV5-1	TRBD2	CASSLPGGRTGELFF
TRBV5-1	NA	CASSLRPGGGNEQYF
TRBV5-5	NA	CASSLQVYEQFF
TRBV10-3	TRBD1	CAISDRGQDTQYF
TRBV2	TRBD1	CASSSGRGMEKLFF
TRBV21-1	NA	CATESGANVLTF